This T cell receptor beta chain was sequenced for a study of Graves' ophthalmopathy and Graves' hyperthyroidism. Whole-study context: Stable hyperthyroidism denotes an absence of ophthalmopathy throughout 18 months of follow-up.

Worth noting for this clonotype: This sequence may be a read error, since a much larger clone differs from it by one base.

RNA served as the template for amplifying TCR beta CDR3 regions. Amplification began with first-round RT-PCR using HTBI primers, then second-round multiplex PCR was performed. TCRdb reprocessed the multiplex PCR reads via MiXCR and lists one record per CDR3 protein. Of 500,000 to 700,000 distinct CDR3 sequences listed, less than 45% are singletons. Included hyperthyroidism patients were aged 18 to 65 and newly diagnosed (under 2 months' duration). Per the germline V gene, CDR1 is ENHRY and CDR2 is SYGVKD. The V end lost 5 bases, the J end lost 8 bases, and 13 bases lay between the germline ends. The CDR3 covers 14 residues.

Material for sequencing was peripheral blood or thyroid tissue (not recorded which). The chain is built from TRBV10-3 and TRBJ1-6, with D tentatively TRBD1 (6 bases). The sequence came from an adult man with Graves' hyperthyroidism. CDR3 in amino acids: CAISSRGSDSPLHF. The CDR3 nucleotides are TGTGCCATCAGTAGCAGGGGATCGGATTCACCCCTCCACTTT.